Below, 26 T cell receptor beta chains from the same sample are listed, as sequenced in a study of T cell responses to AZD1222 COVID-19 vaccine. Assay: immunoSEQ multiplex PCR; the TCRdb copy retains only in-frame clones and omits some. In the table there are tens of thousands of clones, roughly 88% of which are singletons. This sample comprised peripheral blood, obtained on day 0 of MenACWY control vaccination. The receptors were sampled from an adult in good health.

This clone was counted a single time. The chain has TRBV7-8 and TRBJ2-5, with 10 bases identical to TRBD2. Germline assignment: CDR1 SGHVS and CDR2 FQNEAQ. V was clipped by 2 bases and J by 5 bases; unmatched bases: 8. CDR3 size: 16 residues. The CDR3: CASSLNLAGVGETQYF. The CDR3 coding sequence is TGTGCCAGCAGCTTAAACCTAGCGGGGGTCGGGGAGACCCAGTACTTC.

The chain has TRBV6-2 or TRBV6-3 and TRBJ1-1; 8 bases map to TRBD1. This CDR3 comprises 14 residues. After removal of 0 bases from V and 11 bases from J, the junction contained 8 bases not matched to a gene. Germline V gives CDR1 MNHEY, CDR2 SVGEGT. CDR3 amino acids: CASSYSNDRGSAFF. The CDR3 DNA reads TGTGCCAGCAGTTACTCGAATGACAGGGGAAGTGCTTTCTTT.

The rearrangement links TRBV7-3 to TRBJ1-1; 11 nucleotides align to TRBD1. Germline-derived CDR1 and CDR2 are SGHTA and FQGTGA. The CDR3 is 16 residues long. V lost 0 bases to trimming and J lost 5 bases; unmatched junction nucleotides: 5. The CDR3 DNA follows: TGTGCCAGCAGCTTAACGCCGGACAGGGGGCTTACTGAAGCTTTCTTT. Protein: CASSLTPDRGLTEAFF.

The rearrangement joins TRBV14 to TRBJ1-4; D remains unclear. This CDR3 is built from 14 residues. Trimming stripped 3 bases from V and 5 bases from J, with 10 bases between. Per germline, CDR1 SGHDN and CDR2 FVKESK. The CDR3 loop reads CASSHRTWNEKLFF. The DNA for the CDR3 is TGTGCCAGCAGCCATCGGACGTGGAATGAAAAACTGTTTTTT.

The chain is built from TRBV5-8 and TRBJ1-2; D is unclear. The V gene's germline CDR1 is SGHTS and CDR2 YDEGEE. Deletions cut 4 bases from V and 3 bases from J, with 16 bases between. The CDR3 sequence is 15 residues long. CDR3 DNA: TGTGCCAGCAGCCCCTCAAGGAGGCGAGACTATGGCTACACCTTC. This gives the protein CASSPSRRRDYGYTF.

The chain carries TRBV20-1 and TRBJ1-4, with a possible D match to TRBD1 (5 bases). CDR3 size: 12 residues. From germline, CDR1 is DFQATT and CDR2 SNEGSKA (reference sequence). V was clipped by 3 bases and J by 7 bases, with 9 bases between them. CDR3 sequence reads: CSASGGFEKLFF. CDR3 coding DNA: TGCAGTGCTAGTGGGGGTTTTGAAAAACTGTTTTTT.

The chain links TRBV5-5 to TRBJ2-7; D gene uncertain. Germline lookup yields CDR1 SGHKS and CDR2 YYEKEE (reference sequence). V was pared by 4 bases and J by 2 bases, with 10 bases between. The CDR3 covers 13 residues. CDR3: CASSPQAPYEQYF. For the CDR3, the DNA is TGTGCCAGCAGCCCTCAGGCCCCCTACGAGCAGTACTTC.

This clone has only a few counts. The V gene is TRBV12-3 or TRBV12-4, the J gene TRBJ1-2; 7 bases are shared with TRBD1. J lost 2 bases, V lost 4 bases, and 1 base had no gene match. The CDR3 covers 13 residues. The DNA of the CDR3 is TGTGCCAGCAGTTCGACAGGGAACTATGGCTACACCTTC. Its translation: CASSSTGNYGYTF.

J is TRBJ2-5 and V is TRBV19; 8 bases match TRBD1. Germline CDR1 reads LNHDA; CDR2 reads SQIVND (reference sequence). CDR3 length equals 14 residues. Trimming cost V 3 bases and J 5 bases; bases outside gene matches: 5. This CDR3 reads CASSMTGAVETQYF. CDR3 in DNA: TGTGCCAGTAGTATGACAGGGGCGGTGGAGACCCAGTACTTC.

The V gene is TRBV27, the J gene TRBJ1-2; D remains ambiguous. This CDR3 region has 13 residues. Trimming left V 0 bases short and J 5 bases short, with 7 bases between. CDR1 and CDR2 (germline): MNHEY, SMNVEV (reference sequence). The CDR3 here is CASSLSRGYGYTF. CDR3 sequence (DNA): TGTGCCAGCAGTTTATCGCGAGGTTATGGCTACACCTTC.

The CDR3, as DNA: TGTGCCAGCAGTGAGCGTAAGGGAATTATCGGTCAGCCCCAGCATTTT. It encodes CASSERKGIIGQPQHF. This chain uses TRBV2 with TRBJ1-5, with D hard to call. This CDR3 region has 16 residues. Trimming shortened V by 3 bases and J by 6 bases, and 18 bases separated the two germline ends. Germline loops: CDR1 SNHLY, CDR2 FYNNEI.

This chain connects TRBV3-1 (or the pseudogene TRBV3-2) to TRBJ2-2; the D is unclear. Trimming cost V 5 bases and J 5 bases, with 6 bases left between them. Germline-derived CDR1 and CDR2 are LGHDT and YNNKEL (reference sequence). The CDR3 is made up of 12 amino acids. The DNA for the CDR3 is TGTGCCAGCAGCTATCAGACCGGGGAGCTGTTTTTT. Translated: CASSYQTGELFF.

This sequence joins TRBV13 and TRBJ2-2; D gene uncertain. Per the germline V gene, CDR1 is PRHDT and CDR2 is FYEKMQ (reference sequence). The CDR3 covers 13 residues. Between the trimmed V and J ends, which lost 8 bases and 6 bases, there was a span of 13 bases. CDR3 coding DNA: TGTGCCAGCCGCGGTTATGTCTCCGGGGAGCTGTTTTTT. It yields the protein CASRGYVSGELFF.

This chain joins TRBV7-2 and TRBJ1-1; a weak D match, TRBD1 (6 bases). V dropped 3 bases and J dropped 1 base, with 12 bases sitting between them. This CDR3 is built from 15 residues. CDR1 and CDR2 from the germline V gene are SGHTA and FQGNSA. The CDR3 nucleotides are TGTGCCAGCAGCTTGGGGGGGGCCGGGAACACTGAAGCTTTCTTT. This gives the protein CASSLGGAGNTEAFF.

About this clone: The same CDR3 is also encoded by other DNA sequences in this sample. The CDR3 region has the DNA TGCAGCGTGGGGGGAGGATACGAGCAGTACTTC. Protein product: CSVGGGYEQYF. This chain links TRBV29-1 with TRBJ2-7, with D perhaps TRBD2 (6 bases). The V gene's germline CDR1 is SQVTM and CDR2 ANQGSEA. V shed 6 bases and J shed 4 bases, with 10 bases lying between them. This CDR3 comprises 11 residues.

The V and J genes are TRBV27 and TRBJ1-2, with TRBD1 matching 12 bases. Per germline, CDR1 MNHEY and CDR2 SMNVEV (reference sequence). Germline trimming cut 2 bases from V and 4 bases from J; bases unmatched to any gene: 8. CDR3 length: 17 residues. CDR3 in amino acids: CASSLRGQGAWGYGYTF. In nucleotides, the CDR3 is TGTGCCAGCAGTTTACGGGGACAGGGGGCGTGGGGCTATGGCTACACCTTC.

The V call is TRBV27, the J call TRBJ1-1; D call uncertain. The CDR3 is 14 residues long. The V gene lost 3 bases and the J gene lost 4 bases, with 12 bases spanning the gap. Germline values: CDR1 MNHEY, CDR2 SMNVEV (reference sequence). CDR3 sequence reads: CASSLGSPSTEAFF. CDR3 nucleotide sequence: TGTGCCAGCAGTTTGGGGAGCCCTAGCACTGAAGCTTTCTTT.

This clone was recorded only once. The CDR3 DNA sequence: TGTGCCACCAGCCCCCACGAGGGACAGATGAACACTGAAGCTTTCTTT. Translation gives CATSPHEGQMNTEAFF. The chain uses TRBV15 and TRBJ1-1; TRBD1 aligns across 7 bases. The CDR3 sequence is 16 residues long. Unmatched junction bases numbered 9, after V lost 5 bases and J lost 0 bases. The germline gives CDR1 LNHNV, CDR2 YYDKDF (reference sequence).

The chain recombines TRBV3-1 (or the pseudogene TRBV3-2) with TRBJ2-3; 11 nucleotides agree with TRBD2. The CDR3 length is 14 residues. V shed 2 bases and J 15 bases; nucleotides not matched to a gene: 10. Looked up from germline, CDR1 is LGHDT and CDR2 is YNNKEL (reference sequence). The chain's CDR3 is CASSQRVVAGGLYF. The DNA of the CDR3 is TGTGCCAGCAGCCAAAGAGTGGTAGCGGGGGGGCTATATTTT.

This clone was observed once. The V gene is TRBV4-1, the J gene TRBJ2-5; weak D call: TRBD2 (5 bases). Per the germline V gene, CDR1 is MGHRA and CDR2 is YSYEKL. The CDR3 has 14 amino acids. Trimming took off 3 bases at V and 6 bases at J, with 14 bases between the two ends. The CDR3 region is CASSQGWLAQTQYF. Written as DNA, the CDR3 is TGCGCCAGCAGCCAGGGCTGGCTAGCTCAGACCCAGTACTTC.

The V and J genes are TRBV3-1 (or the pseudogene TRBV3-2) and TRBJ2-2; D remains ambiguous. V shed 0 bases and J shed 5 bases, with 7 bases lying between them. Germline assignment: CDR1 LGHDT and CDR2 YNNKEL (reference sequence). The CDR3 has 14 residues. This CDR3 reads CASSQDPRTGELFF. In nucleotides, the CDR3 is TGTGCCAGCAGCCAAGATCCCCGGACCGGGGAGCTGTTTTTT.

DNA for the CDR3: TGCGCCAGCAGCTTGGCGTTGGGGGCGGGATCCTACGAGCAGTACTTC. It codes for CASSLALGAGSYEQYF. The chain combines TRBV5-1 with TRBJ2-7; possibly TRBD1 or TRBD2 for D (6 bases each). V lost 0 bases to trimming and J lost 1 base, with 14 bases between them. The CDR3 length is 16 residues. Looked up from germline, CDR1 is SGHRS and CDR2 is YFSETQ.

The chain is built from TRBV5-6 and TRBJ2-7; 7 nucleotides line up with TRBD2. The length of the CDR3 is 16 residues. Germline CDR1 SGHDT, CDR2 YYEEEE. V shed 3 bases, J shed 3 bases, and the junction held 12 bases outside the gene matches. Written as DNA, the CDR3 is TGTGCCAGCAGCTCTCCCGTTGGGGGGGGTCACTACGAGCAGTACTTC. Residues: CASSSPVGGGHYEQYF.

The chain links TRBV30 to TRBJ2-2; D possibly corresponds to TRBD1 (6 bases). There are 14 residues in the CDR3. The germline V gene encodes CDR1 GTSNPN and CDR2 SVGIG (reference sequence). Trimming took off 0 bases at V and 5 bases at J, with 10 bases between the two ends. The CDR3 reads CAWSVGQGTGELFF. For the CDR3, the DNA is TGTGCCTGGAGTGTCGGGCAGGGGACCGGGGAGCTGTTTTTT.

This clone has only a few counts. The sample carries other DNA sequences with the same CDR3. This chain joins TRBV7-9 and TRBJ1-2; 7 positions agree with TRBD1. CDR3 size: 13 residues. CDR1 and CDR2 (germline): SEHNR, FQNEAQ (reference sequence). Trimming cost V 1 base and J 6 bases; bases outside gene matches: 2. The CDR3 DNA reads TGTGCCAGCAGCTTAGGACAGGGCGATGGCTACACCTTC. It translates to CASSLGQGDGYTF.

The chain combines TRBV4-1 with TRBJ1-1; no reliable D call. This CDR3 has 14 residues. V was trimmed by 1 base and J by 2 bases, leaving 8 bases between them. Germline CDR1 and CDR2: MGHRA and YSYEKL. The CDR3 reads CASSQGGRNTEAFF. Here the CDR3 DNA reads TGCGCCAGCAGCCAAGGGGGTAGAAACACTGAAGCTTTCTTT.